A selection of T cell receptor beta chains follows, all from one sample in a study of T-cell reconstitution after alpha-beta-depleted transplantation in children. TCRdb reprocessed the PCR reads via MiXCR and lists one record per CDR3 protein. In the table there are fewer than 400,000 distinct CDR3 sequences, roughly 21% of which are singletons. This specimen was PBMCs from the stem cell graft donor, taken from the stem cell graft. Source of these receptors: a human donor who donated a stem cell graft to a child with acute myeloid leukemia. CDR3s include the opening cysteine and the closing phenylalanine or tryptophan. D genes are given only for firm matches. Rows may omit the clone size; those that give it use once, few, many or a size class.

TRBV24-1	-	TRBJ2-2	many	12	CATSVRAGELFF	TGTGCCACCAGTGTGCGAGCCGGGGAGCTGTTTTTT
TRBV5-1	TRBD2	TRBJ2-1	few	15	CASSGAGESYNEQFF	TGCGCCAGCAGCGGAGCGGGAGAGTCATACAATGAGCAGTTCTTC
TRBV7-6	TRBD2	TRBJ2-5	-	16	CASSYHGLAGGETQYF	TGTGCCAGCAGCTATCACGGACTAGCGGGAGGAGAGACCCAGTACTTC
TRBV5-1	-	TRBJ2-2	-	16	CASSPRRAPNTGELFF	TGCGCCAGCAGCCCCAGACGGGCACCGAACACCGGGGAGCTGTTTTTT
TRBV7-8	TRBD1	TRBJ2-5	-	15	CASSLAARGHETQYF	TGTGCCAGCAGCTTAGCCGCCAGGGGGCACGAGACCCAGTACTTC
TRBV12-3/TRBV12-4	-	TRBJ1-6	-	13	CASSLGIYSPLHF	TGTGCCAGCAGTTTAGGGATTTACTCACCCCTCCACTTT
TRBV27	-	TRBJ2-5	few	13	CASSEGSQETQYF	TGTGCCAGCAGTGAGGGTTCCCAAGAGACCCAGTACTTC
TRBV20-1	TRBD1	TRBJ2-5	many	13	CSERAGGDETQYF	TGCAGTGAAAGGGCAGGGGGAGACGAGACCCAGTACTTC
TRBV19	-	TRBJ1-1	-	15	CASSIRRQARGEAFF	TGTGCCAGTAGTATCCGTCGACAGGCCAGAGGTGAAGCTTTCTTT
TRBV20-1	-	TRBJ2-7	few	16	CCARDVDSERVFEQYF	TGCTGTGCTAGAGATGTGGACAGCGAGAGGGTTTTCGAGCAGTACTTC
TRBV25-1	TRBD1	TRBJ1-5	-	16	CASSNPRDRRIQPQHF	TGTGCCAGCAGTAACCCCCGGGACAGGCGTATTCAGCCCCAGCATTTT
TRBV12-3/TRBV12-4	-	TRBJ2-3	-	15	CASSLGGFGTDTQYF	TGTGCCAGCAGCCTAGGGGGGTTCGGCACAGATACGCAGTATTTT
TRBV9	-	TRBJ2-7	few	17	CASSATQEGRRPYEQYF	TGTGCCAGCAGCGCTACACAAGAGGGCAGGCGGCCCTACGAGCAGTACTTC
TRBV11-2	-	TRBJ2-1	-	12	CASSSLNNEQFF	TGTGCCAGCAGCTCCTTAAACAATGAGCAGTTCTTC
TRBV20-1	-	TRBJ2-7	-	12	CSAKRDSYEQYF	TGCAGTGCGAAGCGAGACTCCTACGAGCAGTACTTC
TRBV11-2	TRBD2	TRBJ2-1	-	18	CASSLNPRLAGGNNVQFF	TGTGCCAGCAGCTTAAACCCCCGGTTAGCGGGAGGAAACAATGTGCAGTTCTTC
TRBV29-1	-	TRBJ1-2	-	13	CSVDSRGTYGYTF	TGCAGCGTTGATTCGCGGGGAACCTATGGCTACACCTTC
TRBV5-1	-	TRBJ1-3	few	15	CASSLDSISGNTIYF	TGCGCCAGCAGCTTGGACTCGATCTCTGGAAACACCATATATTTT
TRBV7-9	-	TRBJ2-7	few	12	CASSVGHGEQYF	TGTGCCAGCAGCGTCGGTCACGGCGAGCAGTACTTC
TRBV12-3/TRBV12-4	-	TRBJ1-2	-	14	CASSSQLFIYGYTF	TGTGCCAGCAGTTCTCAGTTATTTATCTATGGCTACACCTTC
TRBV11-2	TRBD2	TRBJ2-3	few	18	CASSFPGLAGGITDTQYF	TGTGCCAGCAGCTTCCCAGGACTAGCGGGAGGGATCACAGATACGCAGTATTTT
TRBV9	TRBD1	TRBJ2-1	few	15	CASSVGDRGYNEQFF	TGTGCCAGCAGCGTAGGGGACAGGGGATACAATGAGCAGTTCTTC